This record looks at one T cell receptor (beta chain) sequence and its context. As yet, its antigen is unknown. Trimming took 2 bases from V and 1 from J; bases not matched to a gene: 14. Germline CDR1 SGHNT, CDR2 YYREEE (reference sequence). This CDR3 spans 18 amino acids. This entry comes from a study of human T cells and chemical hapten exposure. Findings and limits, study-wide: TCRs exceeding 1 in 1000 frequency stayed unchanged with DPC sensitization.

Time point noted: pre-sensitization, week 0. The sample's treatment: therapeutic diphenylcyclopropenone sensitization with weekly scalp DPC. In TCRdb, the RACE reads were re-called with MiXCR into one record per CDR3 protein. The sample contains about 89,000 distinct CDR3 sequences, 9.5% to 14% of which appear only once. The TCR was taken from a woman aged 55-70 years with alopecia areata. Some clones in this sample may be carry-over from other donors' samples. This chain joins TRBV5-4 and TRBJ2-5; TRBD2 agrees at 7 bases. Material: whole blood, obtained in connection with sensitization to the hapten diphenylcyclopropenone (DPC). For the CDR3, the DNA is TGTGCCAGCAGCTTCACGCGGGCCAGCGGGGCTACCCAAGAGACCCAGTACTTC. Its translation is CASSFTRASGATQETQYF.